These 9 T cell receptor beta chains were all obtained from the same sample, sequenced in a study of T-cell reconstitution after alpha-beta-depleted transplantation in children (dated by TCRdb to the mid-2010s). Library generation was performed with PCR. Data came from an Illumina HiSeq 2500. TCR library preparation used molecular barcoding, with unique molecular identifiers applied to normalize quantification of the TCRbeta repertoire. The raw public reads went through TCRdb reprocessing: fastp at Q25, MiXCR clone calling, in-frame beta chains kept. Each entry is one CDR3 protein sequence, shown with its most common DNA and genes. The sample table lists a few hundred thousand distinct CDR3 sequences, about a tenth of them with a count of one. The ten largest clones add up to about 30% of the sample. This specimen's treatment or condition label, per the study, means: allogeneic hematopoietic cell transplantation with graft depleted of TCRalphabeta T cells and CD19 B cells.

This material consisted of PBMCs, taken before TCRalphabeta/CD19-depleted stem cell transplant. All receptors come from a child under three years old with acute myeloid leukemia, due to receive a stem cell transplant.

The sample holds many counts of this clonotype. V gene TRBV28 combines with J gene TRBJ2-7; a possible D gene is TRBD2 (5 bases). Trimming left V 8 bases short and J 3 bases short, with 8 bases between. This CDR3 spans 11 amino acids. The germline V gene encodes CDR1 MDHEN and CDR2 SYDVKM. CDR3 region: CASGGLYEQYF. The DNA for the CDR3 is TGTGCCAGCGGCGGACTCTACGAGCAGTACTTC.

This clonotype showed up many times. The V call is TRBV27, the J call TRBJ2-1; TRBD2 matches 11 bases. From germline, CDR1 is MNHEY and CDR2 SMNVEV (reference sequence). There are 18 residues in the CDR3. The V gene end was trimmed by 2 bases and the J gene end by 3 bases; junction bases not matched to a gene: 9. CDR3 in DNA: TGTGCCAGCAGTTTAGTTAGCGGGAGGGGAGTGGGCTACAATGAGCAGTTCTTC. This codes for CASSLVSGRGVGYNEQFF.

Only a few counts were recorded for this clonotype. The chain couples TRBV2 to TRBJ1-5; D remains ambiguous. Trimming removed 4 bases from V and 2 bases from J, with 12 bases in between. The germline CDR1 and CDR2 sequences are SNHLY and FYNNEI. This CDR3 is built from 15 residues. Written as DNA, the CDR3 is TGTGCCAGCAGTGCGGAGGGTGTTGGCAATCAGCCCCAGCATTTT. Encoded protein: CASSAEGVGNQPQHF.

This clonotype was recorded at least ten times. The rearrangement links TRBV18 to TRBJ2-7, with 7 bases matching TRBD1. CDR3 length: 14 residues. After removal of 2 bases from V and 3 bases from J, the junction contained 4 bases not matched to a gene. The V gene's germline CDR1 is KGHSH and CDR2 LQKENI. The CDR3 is CASSPSTGSYEQYF. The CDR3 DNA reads TGTGCCAGCTCACCATCGACAGGGAGCTACGAGCAGTACTTC.

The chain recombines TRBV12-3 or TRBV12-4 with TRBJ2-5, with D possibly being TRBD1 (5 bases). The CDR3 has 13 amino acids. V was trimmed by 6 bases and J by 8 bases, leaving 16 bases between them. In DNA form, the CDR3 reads TGTGCCAGCAGCCGACAGACCCCAGACACCCAGTACTTC. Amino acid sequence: CASSRQTPDTQYF.

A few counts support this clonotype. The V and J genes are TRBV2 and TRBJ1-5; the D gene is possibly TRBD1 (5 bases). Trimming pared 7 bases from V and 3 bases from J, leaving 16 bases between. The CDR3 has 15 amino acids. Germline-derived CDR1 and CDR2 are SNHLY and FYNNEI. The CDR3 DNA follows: TGTGCCAGCATGAATGAGGGGCCGAACAATCAGCCCCAGCATTTT. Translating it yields CASMNEGPNNQPQHF.

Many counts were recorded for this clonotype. The CDR3 reads CASSQGVGPYYEQYF. The DNA for the CDR3 is TGTGCCAGCAGCCAAGGTGTTGGCCCCTACTACGAGCAGTACTTC. V gene TRBV14 combines with J gene TRBJ2-7; unclear D gene. The CDR3 runs 15 residues. Germline loops: CDR1 SGHDN, CDR2 FVKESK. Trimming took off 1 base at V and 3 bases at J, with 13 bases between the two ends.

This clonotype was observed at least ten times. The CDR3 nucleotides read TGTGCCAGCAGCTTTTCGGACGATAAGCAGTACTTC. Its protein product is CASSFSDDKQYF. The V and J genes are TRBV7-9 and TRBJ2-7; D is unclear. From germline, CDR1 is SEHNR and CDR2 FQNEAQ (reference sequence). This CDR3 region has 12 residues. Between the trimmed V and J ends, which lost 3 bases and 8 bases, there was a span of 11 bases.

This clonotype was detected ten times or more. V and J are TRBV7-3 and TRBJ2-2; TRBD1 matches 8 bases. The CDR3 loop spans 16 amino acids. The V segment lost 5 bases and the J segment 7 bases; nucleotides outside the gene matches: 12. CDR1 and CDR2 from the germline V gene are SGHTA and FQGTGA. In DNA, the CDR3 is TGTGCCAGCAGCCCCCCGACAGGGGCCGGGGTCGGGGAGCTGTTTTTT. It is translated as CASSPPTGAGVGELFF.